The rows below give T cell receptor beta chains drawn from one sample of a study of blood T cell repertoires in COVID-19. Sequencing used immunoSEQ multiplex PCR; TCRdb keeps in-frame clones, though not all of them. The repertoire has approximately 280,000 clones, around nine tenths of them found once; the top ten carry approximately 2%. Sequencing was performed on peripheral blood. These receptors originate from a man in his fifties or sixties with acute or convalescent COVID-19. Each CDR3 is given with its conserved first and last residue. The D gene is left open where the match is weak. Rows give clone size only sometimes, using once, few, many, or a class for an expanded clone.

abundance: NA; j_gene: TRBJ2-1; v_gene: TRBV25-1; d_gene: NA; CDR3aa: CASSEKAGLSYNEQFF; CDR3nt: TGTGCCAGCAGTGAAAAGGCCGGACTCTCCTACAATGAGCAGTTCTTC
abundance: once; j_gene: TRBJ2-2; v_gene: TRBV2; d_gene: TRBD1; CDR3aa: CASSELGTGGAGELFF; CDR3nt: TGTGCCAGCAGTGAACTTGGGACAGGAGGGGCCGGGGAGCTGTTTTTT
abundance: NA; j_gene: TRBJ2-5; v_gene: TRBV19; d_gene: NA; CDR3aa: CASSKGGEEETQYF; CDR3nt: TGTGCCAGTAGTAAAGGGGGAGAGGAAGAGACCCAGTACTTC
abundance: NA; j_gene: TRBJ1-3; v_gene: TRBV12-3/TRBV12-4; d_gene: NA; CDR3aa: CASGRASGNTIYF; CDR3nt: TGTGCCAGCGGGAGGGCCTCTGGAAACACCATATATTTT
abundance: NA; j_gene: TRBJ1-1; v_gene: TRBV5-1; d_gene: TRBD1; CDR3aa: CASSLYRQGHPNTEAFF; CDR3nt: TGCGCCAGCAGCTTGTATAGACAGGGGCACCCGAACACTGAAGCTTTCTTT
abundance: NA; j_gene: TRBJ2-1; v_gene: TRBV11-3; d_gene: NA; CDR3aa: CASSFLGGGEQFF; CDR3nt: TGTGCCAGCAGCTTTCTTGGGGGCGGTGAGCAGTTCTTC
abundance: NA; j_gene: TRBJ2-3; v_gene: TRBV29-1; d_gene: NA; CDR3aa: CSVGRGPGDTQYF; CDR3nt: TGCAGCGTGGGGCGGGGGCCCGGGGATACGCAGTATTTT
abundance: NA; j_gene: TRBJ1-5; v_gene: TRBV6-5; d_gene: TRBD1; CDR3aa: CASSRGTANQPQHF; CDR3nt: TGTGCCAGCAGCCGCGGGACAGCGAATCAGCCCCAGCATTTT
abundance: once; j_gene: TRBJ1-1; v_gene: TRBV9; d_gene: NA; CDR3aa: CASSVGAANTEAFF; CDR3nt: TGTGCCAGCAGCGTAGGGGCAGCAAACACTGAAGCTTTCTTT
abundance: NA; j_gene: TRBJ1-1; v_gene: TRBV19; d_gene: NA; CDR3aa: CASSLTPDSYTEAFF; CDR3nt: TGTGCCAGTAGTCTTACCCCGGACTCTTACACTGAAGCTTTCTTT
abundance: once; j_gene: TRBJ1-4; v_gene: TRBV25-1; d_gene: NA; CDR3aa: CASSEVSEGVLNEKLFF; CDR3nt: TGTGCCAGCAGTGAAGTGTCGGAAGGGGTCCTTAATGAAAAACTGTTTTTT
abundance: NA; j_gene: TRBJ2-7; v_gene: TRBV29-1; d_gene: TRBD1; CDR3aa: CSVRTGARRGEQYF; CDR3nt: TGCAGCGTCCGGACAGGGGCGCGGCGGGGTGAGCAGTACTTC
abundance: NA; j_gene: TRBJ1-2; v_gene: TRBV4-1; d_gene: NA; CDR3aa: CASSHPQSKQGFKYGYTF; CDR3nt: TGCGCCAGCAGCCACCCGCAATCCAAACAGGGTTTTAAGTATGGCTACACCTTC
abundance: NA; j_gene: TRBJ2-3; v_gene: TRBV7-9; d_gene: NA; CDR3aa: CASSLAQASTDTQYF; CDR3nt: TGTGCCAGCAGCTTGGCACAGGCCAGCACAGATACGCAGTATTTT
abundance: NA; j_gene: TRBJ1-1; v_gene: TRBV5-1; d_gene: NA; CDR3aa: CASSLQGGQNTEAFF; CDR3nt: TGCGCCAGCAGCTTGCAAGGCGGGCAGAACACTGAAGCTTTCTTT
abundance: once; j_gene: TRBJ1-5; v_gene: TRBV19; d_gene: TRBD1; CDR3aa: CASKRQGFRNQPQHF; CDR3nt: TGTGCCAGTAAAAGACAGGGGTTTCGGAATCAGCCCCAGCATTTT
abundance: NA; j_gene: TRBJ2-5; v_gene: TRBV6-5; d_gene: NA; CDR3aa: CASSYSLGVKETQYF; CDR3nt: TGTGCCAGCAGTTACTCGTTAGGGGTTAAGGAGACCCAGTACTTC
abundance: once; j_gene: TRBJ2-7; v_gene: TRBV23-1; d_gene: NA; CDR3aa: CASSSGTFKDEQYF; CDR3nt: TGCGCCAGCAGTTCAGGAACCTTTAAGGACGAGCAGTACTTC
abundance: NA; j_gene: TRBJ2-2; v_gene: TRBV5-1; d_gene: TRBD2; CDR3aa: CATRGLKGTGELFF; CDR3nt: TGCGCCACGAGGGGACTAAAGGGCACCGGGGAGCTGTTTTTT
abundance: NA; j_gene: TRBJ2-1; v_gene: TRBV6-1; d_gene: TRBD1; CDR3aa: CASSEPGQGRNEQFF; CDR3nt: TGTGCCAGCAGTGAACCCGGACAGGGCCGGAATGAGCAGTTCTTC
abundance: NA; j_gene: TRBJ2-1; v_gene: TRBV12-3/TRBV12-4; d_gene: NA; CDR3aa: CASSRAPFEQFF; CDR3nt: TGTGCCAGCAGCCGCGCCCCATTCGAGCAGTTCTTC
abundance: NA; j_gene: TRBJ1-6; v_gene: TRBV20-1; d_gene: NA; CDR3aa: CSARANSPLHF; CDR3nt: TGCAGTGCTAGGGCTAATTCACCCCTCCACTTT
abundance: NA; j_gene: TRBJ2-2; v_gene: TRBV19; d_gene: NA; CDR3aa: CAIKTRGSGELFF; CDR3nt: TGTGCCATCAAAACTAGGGGGTCCGGGGAGCTGTTTTTT
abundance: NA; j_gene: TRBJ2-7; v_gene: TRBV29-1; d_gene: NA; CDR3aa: CSVTRDTDEQYF; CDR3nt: TGCAGCGTGACCCGGGACACCGACGAGCAGTACTTC
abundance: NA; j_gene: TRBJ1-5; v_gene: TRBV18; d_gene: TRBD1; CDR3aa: CASSLTGDQPQHF; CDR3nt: TGTGCCAGCTCACTTACAGGGGATCAGCCCCAGCATTTT
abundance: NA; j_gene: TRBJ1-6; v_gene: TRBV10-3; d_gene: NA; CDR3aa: CAAQDRSNSPLHF; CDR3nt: TGTGCCGCACAAGACAGGAGTAATTCACCCCTCCACTTT
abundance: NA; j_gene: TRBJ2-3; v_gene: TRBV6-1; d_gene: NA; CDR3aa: CASSEVQGTDTQYF; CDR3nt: TGTGCCAGCAGTGAAGTACAGGGCACAGATACGCAGTATTTT
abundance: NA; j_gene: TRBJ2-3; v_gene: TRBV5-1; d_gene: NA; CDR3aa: CASSLLRGSTDTQYF; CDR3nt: TGCGCCAGCAGCTTGTTGCGGGGCTCCACAGATACGCAGTATTTT
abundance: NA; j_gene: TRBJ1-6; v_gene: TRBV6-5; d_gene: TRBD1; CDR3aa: CASMGQSSYNSPLHF; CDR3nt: TGTGCCAGCATGGGACAGAGCTCCTATAATTCACCCCTCCACTTT
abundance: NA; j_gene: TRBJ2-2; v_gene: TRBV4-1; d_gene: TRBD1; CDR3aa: CASSQPGRQGTGGELFF; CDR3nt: TGCGCCAGCAGCCAACCGGGCCGACAGGGCACGGGCGGGGAGCTGTTTTTT
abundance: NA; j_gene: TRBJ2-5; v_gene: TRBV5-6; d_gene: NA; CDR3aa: CASSPPWPLNQETQYF; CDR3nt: TGTGCCAGCAGCCCCCCATGGCCGTTAAATCAAGAGACCCAGTACTTC
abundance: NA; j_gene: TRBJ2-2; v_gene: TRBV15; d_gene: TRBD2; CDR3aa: CATSNSGTSGLYTGELFF; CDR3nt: TGTGCCACCAGCAACTCCGGGACTAGCGGGCTTTACACCGGGGAGCTGTTTTTT
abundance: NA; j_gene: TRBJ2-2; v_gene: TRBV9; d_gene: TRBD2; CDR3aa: CASSVASGGAVNGELFF; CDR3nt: TGTGCCAGCAGCGTAGCCAGCGGGGGGGCCGTAAATGGGGAGCTGTTTTTT
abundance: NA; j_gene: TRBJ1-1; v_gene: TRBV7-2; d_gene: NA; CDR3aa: CASSLAEGRVAFF; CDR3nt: TGTGCCAGCAGCTTAGCGGAGGGTAGGGTAGCTTTCTTT
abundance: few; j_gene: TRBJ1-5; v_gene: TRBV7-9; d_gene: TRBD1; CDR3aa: CASSSTGGDQPQHF; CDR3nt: TGTGCCAGCAGTTCGACAGGGGGCGATCAGCCCCAGCATTTT
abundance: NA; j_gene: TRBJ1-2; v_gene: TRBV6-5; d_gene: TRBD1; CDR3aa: CASCPRGVVGYTF; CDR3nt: TGTGCCAGCTGCCCCAGGGGGGTGGTTGGCTACACCTTC
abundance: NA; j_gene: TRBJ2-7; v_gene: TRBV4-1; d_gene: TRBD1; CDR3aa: CASSPTGWSYEQYF; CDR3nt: TGCGCCAGCAGCCCGACAGGGTGGTCCTACGAGCAGTACTTC
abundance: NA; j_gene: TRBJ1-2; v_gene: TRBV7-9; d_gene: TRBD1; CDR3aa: CASSRGQDYTF; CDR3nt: TGTGCCAGCAGCCGGGGACAGGACTACACCTTC
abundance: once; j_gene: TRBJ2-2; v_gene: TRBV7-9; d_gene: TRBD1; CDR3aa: CASSGRGQGDGELFF; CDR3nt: TGTGCCAGCAGCGGCCGGGGACAGGGGGACGGGGAGCTGTTTTTT
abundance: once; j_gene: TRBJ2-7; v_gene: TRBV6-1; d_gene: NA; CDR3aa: CASSEAGTRSYEQYF; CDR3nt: TGTGCCAGCAGTGAAGCCGGGACTCGCTCCTACGAGCAGTACTTC
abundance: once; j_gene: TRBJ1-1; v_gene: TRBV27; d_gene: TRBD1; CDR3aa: CASSLSRTGGQGRVAFF; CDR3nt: TGTGCCAGCAGTTTATCGAGGACAGGGGGGCAAGGGAGAGTGGCTTTCTTT
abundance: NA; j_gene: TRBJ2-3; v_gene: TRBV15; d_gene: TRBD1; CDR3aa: CATRTGQGATDTQYF; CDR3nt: TGTGCCACCAGAACCGGACAGGGGGCCACAGATACGCAGTATTTT
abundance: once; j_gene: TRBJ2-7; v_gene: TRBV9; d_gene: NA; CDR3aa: CASSVFEGLGEQYF; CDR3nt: TGTGCCAGCAGCGTATTTGAGGGTTTGGGCGAGCAGTACTTC